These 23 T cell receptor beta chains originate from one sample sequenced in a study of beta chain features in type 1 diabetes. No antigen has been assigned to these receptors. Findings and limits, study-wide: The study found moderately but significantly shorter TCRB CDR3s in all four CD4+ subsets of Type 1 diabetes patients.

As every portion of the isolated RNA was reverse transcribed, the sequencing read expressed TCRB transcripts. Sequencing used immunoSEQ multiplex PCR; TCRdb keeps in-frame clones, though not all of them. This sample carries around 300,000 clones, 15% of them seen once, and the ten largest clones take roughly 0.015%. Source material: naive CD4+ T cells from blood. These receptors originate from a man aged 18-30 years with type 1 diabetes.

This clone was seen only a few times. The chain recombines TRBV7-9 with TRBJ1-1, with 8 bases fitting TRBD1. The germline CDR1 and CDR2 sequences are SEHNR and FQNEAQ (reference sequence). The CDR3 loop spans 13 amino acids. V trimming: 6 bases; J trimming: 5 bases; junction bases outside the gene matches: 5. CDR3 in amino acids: CASRRTGGTEAFF. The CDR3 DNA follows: TGTGCCAGCAGACGTACAGGGGGGACTGAAGCTTTCTTT.

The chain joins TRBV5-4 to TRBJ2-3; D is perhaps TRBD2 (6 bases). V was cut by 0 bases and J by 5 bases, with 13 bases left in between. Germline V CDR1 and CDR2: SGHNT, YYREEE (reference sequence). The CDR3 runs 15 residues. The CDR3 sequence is CASSLGRTIKDTQYF. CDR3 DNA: TGTGCCAGCAGCTTGGGTCGGACTATCAAAGATACGCAGTATTTT.

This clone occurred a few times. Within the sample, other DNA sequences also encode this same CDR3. The chain's CDR3 is CASSLVGGYEQYF. The CDR3 bases are TGTGCCAGCAGCTTAGTGGGGGGCTACGAGCAGTACTTC. J is TRBJ2-7 and V is TRBV7-2; D perhaps matches TRBD2 (6 bases). The germline gives CDR1 SGHTA, CDR2 FQGNSA. This CDR3 contains 13 residues. The V end lost 1 base, the J end lost 3 bases, and 7 bases lay between the germline ends.

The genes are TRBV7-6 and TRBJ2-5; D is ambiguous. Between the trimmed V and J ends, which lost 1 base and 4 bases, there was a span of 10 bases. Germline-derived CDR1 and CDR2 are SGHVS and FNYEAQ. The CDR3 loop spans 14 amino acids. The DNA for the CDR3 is TGTGCCAGCAGCTTAGATGGGCAAGGAGAGACCCAGTACTTC. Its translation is CASSLDGQGETQYF.

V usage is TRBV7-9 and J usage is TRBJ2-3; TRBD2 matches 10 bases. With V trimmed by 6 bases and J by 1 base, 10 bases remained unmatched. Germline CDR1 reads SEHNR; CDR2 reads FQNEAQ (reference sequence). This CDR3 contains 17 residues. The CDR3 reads CASSLPLAGEGTDTQYF. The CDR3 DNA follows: TGTGCCAGCAGTTTGCCCCTAGCGGGGGAGGGCACAGATACGCAGTATTTT.

This CDR3 reads CASSSRGATNEKLFF. DNA of the CDR3: TGTGCCAGCAGCTCCCGGGGAGCAACTAATGAAAAACTGTTTTTT. The rearrangement uses TRBV11-2 and TRBJ1-4; D not resolved. V shed 4 bases and J shed 0 bases, with 9 bases lying between them. The CDR3 extends over 15 amino acids. Germline loops: CDR1 SGHAT, CDR2 FQNNGV.

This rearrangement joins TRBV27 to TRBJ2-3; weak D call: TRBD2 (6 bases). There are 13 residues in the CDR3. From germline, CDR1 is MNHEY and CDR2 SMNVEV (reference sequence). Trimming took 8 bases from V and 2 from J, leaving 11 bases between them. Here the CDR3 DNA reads TGTGCCAGCGGCGGGGCATACACAGATACGCAGTATTTT. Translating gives CASGGAYTDTQYF.

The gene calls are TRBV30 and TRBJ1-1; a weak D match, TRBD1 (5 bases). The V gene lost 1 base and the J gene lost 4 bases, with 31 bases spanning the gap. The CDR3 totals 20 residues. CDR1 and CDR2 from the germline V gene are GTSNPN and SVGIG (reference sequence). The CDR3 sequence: CAWSADVGRTGGRRGTEAFF. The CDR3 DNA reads TGTGCCTGGAGTGCGGACGTCGGGCGCACCGGGGGAAGAAGGGGCACTGAAGCTTTCTTT.

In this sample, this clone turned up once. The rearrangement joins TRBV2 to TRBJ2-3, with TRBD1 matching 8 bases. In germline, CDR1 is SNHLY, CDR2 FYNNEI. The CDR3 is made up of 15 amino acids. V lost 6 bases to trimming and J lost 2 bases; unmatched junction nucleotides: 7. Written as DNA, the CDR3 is TGTGCCAGCAGATTACAGGGGGGCCTCACAGATACGCAGTATTTT. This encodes CASRLQGGLTDTQYF.

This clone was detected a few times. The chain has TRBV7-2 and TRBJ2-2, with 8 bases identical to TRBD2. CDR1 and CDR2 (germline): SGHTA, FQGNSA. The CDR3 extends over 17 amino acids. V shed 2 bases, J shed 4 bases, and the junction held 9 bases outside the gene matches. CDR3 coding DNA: TGTGCCAGCAGCTTAAAGGCTAGCGGGTCGCGCACCGGGGAGCTGTTTTTT. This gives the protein CASSLKASGSRTGELFF.

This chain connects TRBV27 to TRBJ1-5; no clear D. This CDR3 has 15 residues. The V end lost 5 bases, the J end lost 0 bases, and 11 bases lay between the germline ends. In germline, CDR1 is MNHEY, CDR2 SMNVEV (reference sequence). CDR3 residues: CASSPQVLSNQPQHF. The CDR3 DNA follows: TGTGCCAGCAGTCCTCAGGTCCTTAGCAATCAGCCCCAGCATTTT.

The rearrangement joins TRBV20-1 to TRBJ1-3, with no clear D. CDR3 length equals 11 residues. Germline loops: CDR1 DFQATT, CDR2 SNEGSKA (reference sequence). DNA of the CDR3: TGCAGCGAAGTTCCGGGAGACACCATATATTTT. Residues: CSEVPGDTIYF.

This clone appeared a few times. CDR3 nucleotide sequence: TGTGCCATCACTTCACAGGGGACGCAGTATTTT. Its translation is CAITSQGTQYF. The chain uses TRBV10-3 and TRBJ2-3; 7 bases match TRBD1. V dropped 7 bases and J dropped 9; count of bases not matched to a gene: 4. Germline loops: CDR1 ENHRY, CDR2 SYGVKD. The CDR3 extends over 11 amino acids.

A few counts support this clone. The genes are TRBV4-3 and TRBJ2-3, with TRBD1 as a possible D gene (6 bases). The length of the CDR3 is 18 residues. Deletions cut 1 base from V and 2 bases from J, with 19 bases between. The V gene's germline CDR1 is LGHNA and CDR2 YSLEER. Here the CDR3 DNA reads TGCGCCAGCAGCCAAGCGCCGAACTCTGACAGGTTCACAGATACGCAGTATTTT. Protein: CASSQAPNSDRFTDTQYF.

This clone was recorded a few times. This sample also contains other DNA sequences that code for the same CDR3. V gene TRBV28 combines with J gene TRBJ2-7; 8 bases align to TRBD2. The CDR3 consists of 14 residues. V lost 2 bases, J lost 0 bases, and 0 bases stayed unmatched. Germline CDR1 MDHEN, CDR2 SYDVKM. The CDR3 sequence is CASSLAGGSYEQYF. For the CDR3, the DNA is TGTGCCAGCAGTTTAGCGGGAGGCTCCTACGAGCAGTACTTC. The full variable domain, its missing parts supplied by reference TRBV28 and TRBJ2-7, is DVKVTQSSRYLVKRTGEKVFLECVQDMDHENMFWYRQDPGLGLRLIYFSYDVKMKEKGDIPEGYSVSREKKERFSLILESASTNQTSMYLCASSLAGGSYEQYFGPGTRLTVT.

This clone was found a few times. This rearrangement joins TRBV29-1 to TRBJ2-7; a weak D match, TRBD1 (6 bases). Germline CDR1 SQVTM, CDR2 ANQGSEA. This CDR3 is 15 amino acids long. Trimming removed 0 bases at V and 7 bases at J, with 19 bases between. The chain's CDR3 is CSVEEGARGAGEQYF. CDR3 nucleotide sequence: TGCAGCGTTGAAGAGGGGGCGAGAGGGGCGGGTGAGCAGTACTTC.

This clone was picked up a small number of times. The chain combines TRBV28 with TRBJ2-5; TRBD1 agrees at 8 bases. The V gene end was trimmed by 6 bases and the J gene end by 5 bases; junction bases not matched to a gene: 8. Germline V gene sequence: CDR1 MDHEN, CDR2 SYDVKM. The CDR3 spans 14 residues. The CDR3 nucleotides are TGTGCCAGCAGCGTACAGGGGGTTCGGGAGACCCAGTACTTC. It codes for CASSVQGVRETQYF.

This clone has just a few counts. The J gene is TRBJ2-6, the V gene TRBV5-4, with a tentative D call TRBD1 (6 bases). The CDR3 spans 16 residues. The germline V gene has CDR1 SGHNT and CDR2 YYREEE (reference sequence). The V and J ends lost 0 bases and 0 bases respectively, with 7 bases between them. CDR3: CASSLEQGSGANVLTF. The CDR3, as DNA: TGTGCCAGCAGCTTGGAACAGGGCTCTGGGGCCAACGTCCTGACTTTC.

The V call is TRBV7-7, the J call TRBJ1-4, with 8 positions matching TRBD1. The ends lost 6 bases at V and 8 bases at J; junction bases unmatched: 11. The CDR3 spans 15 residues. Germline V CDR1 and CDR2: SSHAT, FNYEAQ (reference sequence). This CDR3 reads CASSRGQGRGEKLFF. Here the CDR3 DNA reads TGTGCCAGCAGTCGAGGACAGGGCAGAGGAGAAAAACTGTTTTTT.

The CDR3 nucleotides read TGCGCCAGCAGCCAAGATATAGCAGGGGGATATGAAAAACTGTTTTTT. Translation gives CASSQDIAGGYEKLFF. The V and J genes are TRBV4-3 and TRBJ1-4; 7 nucleotides align to TRBD1. The CDR3 covers 16 residues. The ends lost 0 bases at V and 6 bases at J; junction bases unmatched: 7. The V gene's germline CDR1 is LGHNA and CDR2 YSLEER.

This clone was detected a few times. The CDR3: CATSTGLAGGPGEQYF. The CDR3 nucleotides read TGTGCCACCAGCACAGGACTAGCGGGAGGGCCGGGGGAGCAGTACTTC. The chain joins TRBV15 to TRBJ2-7, with 15 nucleotides matching TRBD2. This CDR3 has 16 residues. V shed 4 bases, J shed 7 bases, and the junction held 8 bases outside the gene matches. Per the germline V gene, CDR1 is LNHNV and CDR2 is YYDKDF (reference sequence).

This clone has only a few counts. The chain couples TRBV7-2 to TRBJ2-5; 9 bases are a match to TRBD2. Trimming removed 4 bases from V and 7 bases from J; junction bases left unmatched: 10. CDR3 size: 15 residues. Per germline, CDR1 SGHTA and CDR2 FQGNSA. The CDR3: CASSSLAGREGTQYF. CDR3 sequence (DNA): TGTGCCAGCAGCTCCCTAGCGGGGCGAGAAGGGACCCAGTACTTC.

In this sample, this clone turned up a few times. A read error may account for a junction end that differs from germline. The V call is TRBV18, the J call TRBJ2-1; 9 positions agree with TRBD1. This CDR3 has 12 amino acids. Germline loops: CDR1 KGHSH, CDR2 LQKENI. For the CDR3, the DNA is TGTGCCAGCTCATCCACAGGGGGCTCTCGACTCTTC. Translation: CASSSTGGSRLF.